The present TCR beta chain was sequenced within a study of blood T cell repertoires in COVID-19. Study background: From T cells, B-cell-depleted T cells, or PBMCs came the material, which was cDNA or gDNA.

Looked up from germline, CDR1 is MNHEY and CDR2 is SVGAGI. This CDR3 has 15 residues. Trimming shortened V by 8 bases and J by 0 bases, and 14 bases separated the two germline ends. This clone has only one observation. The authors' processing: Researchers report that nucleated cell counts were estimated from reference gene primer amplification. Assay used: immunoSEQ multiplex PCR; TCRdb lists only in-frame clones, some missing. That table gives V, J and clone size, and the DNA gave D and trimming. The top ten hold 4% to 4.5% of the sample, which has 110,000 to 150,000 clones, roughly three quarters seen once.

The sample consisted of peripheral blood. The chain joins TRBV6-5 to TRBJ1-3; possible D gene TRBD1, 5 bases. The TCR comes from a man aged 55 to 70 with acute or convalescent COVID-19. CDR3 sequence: CASPRGRISGNTIYF. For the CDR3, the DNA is TGTGCCAGCCCTAGGGGTAGGATCTCTGGAAACACCATATATTTT.